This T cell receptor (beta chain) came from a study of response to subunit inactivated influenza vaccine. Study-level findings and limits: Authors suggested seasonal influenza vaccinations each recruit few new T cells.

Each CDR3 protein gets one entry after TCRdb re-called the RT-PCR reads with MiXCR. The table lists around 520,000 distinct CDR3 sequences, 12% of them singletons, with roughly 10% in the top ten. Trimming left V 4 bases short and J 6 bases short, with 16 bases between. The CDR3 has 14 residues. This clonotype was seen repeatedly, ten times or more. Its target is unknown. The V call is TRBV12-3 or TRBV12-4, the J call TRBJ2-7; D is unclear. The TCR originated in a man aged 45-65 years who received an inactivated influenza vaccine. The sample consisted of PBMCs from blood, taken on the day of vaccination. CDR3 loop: CASSYTPRVSEQYF. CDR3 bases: TGTGCCAGCAGTTATACGCCGCGTGTAAGCGAGCAGTACTTC.